This T cell receptor beta chain was sequenced for a study of blood T cell repertoires in COVID-19. Whole-study context: Samples of COVID-19 (acute and convalescent) were obtained from the United States, Italy and Spain. From T cells, B-cell-depleted T cells, or PBMCs came the material, which was cDNA or gDNA.

All enrollees were about 18 to 100 years old and from about two dozen US areas. Assignments of participants to cohorts depended upon their own reported clinical history. TCRdb's table, derived via immunoSEQ multiplex PCR, lists solely in-frame clones and lacks some. The data show roughly 520,000 clones, around nine tenths seen once. Germline V gene data show CDR1 as MNHEY and CDR2 as SVGAGI. This CDR3 has 13 residues. The V segment lost 4 bases and the J segment 6 bases; nucleotides outside the gene matches: 2. The chain couples TRBV6-5 to TRBJ1-5; 8 bases line up with TRBD1. Sequenced material: PBMCs or T cells enriched from blood (not recorded which). The sequence was obtained from a woman aged 40 to 49 who had recovered from COVID-19. CDR3 sequence: CASSSGGGQPQHF. The DNA of the CDR3 is TGTGCCAGCAGTTCAGGGGGCGGTCAGCCCCAGCATTTT.